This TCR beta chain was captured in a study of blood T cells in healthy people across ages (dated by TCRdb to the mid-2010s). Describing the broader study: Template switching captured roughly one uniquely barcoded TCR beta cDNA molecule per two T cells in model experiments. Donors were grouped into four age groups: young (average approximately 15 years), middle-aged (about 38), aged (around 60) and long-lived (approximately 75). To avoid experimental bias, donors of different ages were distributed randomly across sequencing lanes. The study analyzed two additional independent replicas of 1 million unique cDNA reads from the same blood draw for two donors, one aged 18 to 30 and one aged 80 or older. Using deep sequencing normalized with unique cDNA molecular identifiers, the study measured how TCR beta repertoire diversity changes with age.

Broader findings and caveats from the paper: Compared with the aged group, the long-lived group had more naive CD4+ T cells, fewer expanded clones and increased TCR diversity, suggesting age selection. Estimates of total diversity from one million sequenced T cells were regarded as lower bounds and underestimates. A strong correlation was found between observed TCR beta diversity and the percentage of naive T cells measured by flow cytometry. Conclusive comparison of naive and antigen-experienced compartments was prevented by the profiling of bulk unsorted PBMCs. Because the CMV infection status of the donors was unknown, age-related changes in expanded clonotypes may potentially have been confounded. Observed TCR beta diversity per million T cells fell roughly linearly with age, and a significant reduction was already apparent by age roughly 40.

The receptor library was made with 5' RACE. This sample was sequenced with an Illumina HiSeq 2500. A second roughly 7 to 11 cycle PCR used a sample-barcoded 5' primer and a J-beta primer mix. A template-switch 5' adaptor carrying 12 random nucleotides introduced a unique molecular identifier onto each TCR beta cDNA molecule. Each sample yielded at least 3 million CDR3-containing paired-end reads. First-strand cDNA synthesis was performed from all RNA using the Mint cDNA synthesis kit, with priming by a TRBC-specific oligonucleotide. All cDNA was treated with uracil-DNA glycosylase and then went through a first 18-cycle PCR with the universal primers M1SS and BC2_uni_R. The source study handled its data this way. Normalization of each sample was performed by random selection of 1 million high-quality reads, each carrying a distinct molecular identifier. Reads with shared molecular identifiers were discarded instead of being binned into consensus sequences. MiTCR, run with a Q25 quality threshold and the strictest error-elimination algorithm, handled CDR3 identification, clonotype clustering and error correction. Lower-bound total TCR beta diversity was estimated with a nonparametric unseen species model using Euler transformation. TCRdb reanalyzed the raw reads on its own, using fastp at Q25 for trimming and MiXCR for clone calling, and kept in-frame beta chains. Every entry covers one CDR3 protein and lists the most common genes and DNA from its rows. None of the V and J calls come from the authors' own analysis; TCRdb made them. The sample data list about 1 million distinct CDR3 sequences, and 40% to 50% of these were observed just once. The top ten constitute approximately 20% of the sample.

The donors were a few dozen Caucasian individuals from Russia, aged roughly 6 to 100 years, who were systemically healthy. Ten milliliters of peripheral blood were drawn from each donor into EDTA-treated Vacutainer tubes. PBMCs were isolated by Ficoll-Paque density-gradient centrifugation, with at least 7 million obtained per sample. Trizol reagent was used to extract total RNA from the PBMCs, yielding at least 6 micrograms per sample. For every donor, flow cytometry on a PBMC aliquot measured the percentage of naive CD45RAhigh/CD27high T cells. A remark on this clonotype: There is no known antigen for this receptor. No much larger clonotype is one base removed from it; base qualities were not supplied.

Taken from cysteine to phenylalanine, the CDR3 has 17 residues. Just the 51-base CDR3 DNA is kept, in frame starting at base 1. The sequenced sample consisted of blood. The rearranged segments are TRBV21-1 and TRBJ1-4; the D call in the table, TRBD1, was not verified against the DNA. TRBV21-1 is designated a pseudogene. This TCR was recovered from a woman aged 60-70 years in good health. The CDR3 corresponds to CASSKAEDRDSGEKLFF. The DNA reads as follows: TGTGCCAGCAGCAAAGCGGAGGACCGGGACAGTGGAGAAAAACTGTTTTTT.